This T cell receptor beta chain came from a study of blood T cells in healthy people across ages. Combining a sample-barcoded 5' primer with a J-beta primer mix, a second PCR ran for roughly 6 to 12 cycles. TCRdb re-called the 5' RACE reads with MiXCR, one entry per CDR3 protein. The sample lists about 1.5 million distinct CDR3 sequences, roughly two fifths seen once, with around 4% in the top ten. The CDR3 is 14 amino acids. From germline, CDR1 is MNHEY and CDR2 SMNVEV (reference sequence). J gave up 5 bases and V 2 bases, and 5 bases lay outside the gene matches. Sequencing was done on a sample of blood. The origin of this receptor is a woman between 18 and 30 years old in good health. The chain employs TRBV27 and TRBJ2-7, with 8 positions matching TRBD2. CDR3: CASSLVAGRDEQYF. The CDR3, as DNA: TGTGCCAGCAGTTTAGTAGCGGGACGGGACGAGCAGTACTTC.